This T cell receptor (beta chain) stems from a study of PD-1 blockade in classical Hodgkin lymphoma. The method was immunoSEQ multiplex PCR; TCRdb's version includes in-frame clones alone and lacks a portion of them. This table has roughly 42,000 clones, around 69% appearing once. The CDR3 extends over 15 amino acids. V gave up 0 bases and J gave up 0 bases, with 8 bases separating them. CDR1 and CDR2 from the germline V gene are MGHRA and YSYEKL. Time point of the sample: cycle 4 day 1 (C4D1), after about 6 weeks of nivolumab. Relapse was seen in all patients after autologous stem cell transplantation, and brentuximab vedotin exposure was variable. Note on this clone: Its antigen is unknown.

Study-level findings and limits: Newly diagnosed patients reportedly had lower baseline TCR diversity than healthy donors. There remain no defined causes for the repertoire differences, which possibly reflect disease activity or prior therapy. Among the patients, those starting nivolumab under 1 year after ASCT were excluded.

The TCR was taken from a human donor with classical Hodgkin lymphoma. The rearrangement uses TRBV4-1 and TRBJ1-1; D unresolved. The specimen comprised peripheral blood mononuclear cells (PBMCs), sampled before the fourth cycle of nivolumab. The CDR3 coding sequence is TGCGCCAGCAGCCAAGATATCGGCATGAACACTGAAGCTTTCTTT. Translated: CASSQDIGMNTEAFF.